The T cell receptor beta chain described here comes from a study of early T cells in non-severe SARS-CoV-2 infection (dated by TCRdb to the early 2020s). A note on the overall study: Because TCR sequencing relied on bulk RNA taken from unsorted whole blood, pairing of alpha and beta chains was not possible.

Libraries were built with 5' RACE. Reads for this sample came from a NextSeq 500. To correct for sequencing error and PCR bias, the TCR library protocol tagged individual cDNA molecules with unique molecular identifiers. TCR alpha and beta chains were both sequenced, and the abundances of alpha and beta sequences in each sample were closely correlated with each other. Turning to the authors' computational methods: Decombinator V4 was used to perform V gene, J gene and CDR3 annotation of TCR sequences. Expanded TCRs were defined as changing significantly between any two time points under a Poisson model with p below 0.0001. TCR abundances were normalised to the total number of TCRs sequenced per sample and were expressed as counts per million. TRAV1-2 paired with TRAJ12, TRAJ20 or TRAJ33 defined MAIT TCRs, while TRAV10 paired with TRAJ18 defined iNKT TCRs. VDJdb, accessed on 1 November 2021, was searched for TCRs annotated for CMV, EBV and SARS-CoV-2, and TCRs annotated for more than one antigen were excluded. Starting from the raw public reads, TCRdb applied fastp trimming at Q25, assembled clones with MiXCR and retained in-frame beta chains. Rows are combined by CDR3 protein, so each entry shows the most common genes and DNA. It is TCRdb's table, rather than the study itself, that gives the V and J calls and clone size. This sample is represented by over 75,000 distinct CDR3 sequences; 15% of them were singletons. Clones ranked in the top ten supply 5.5% of the sample.

Based on the germline V gene, the CDR1 and CDR2 sequences are LGHNA and YNFKEQ. The cysteine opens and the phenylalanine closes a CDR3 of 16 amino acids. Only CDR3 DNA is held: 48 bases, read in frame from base 1. V drops 4 bases and J drops 4 bases, leaving 19 bases in between. Summary of the overall study and its limitations: VDJdb matching was skewed toward anti-spike CD8 responses and likely underestimated virus-specific expansions by missing private and CD4 specificities.

Set within a cohort of healthcare workers in London, UK, this nested case-control study involved weekly PCR testing of nasopharyngeal swabs along with blood sampling. Healthcare workers were recruited between 23 and 31 March 2020, during the week of the UK lockdown, and were followed weekly for up to roughly 16 weeks. The table lists this clonotype with a count of one. Its binding antigen is unknown. No clone much larger than this one lies a single base away; base qualities are absent. One read alone is weak evidence. The specimen was whole blood. This sequence uses TRBV4-2 and TRBJ2-5; possibly the D gene is TRBD2, per 6 matching bases. The TCR comes from an adult who was a healthcare worker with PCR-confirmed SARS-CoV-2 infection or an uninfected control (not recorded which). The CDR3 region: CASSPPMVSGRETQYF. The DNA sequence is given as TGTGCCAGCAGCCCCCCCATGGTTAGCGGAAGAGAGACCCAGTACTTC.